The present TCR gamma chain was sequenced within a study of γδ T cells in repeated Plasmodium falciparum infection. Bulk repertoires came from Vgamma9/Vdelta2+ or Vdelta2-negative gammadelta T cells flow-sorted from PBMC. Germline loops: CDR1 EGSNGY, CDR2 YDSYNSKV. The CDR3 has 13 amino acids. Only a few counts were recorded for this clone. One base separates it from a far larger clone, so it is likely a read error. The sample has other DNA sequences that encode this CDR3 too. TCRdb redid clone calling on the multiplex PCR reads using CATT. The sample contains about 30,000 gamma-chain clones, more than 1.4% of which appear only once.

The source material was gamma-delta T cells from blood. The TCR was taken from a pool of human donors (malaria-infected and uninfected, not separated). The V gene reported is TRGV2; the J gene is uncalled. The CDR3 region has the DNA TGTGCCACCTGGGACGTCCTAAGGAATAAAAAACTCTTT. Amino acid sequence: CATWDVLRNKKLF.